The TCR beta chain under discussion was sequenced for a study of T cell responses to AZD1222 COVID-19 vaccine. Background on the study: Second-dose timings of about 4 or about 12 weeks were pooled. Notes on the study in general: The CD4 TCRs associated with vaccination extended across spike and predominated at 160-218 and 743-854. Repertoires were obtained only post-peak T cell response. Unmutated regions of variants are reportedly targeted by nearly half of spike-specific TCRs.

To note about this clone: Its antigen is not identified.

With 2 bases clipped from V and 8 bases from J, the junction kept 8 bases outside the gene matches. This CDR3 region has 14 residues. Germline loops: CDR1 SGHRS, CDR2 YFSETQ. Sequenced by immunoSEQ multiplex PCR; TCRdb stores in-frame clones only, minus some. The table records tens of thousands of clones, about 90% of them present only once. The TCR was taken from an adult in good health. This chain uses TRBV5-1 with TRBJ2-7; 9 bases agree with TRBD1. Material: peripheral blood, obtained on day 0 of AZD1222 vaccination. The CDR3 loop is CASSFETGGFKQYF. As DNA, the CDR3 is TGCGCCAGCAGCTTCGAGACAGGGGGTTTTAAGCAGTACTTC.